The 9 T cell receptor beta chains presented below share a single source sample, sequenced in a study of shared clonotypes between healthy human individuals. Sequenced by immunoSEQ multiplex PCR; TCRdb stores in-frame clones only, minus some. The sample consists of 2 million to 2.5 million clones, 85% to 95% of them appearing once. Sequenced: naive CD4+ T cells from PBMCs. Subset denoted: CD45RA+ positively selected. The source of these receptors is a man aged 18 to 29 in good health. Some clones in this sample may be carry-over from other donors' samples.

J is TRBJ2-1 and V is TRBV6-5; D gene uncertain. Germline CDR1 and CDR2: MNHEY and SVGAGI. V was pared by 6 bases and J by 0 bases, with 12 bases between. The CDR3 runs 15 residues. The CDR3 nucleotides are TGTGCCAGCAGCCTTACCCGACCCTCCTACAATGAGCAGTTCTTC. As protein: CASSLTRPSYNEQFF.

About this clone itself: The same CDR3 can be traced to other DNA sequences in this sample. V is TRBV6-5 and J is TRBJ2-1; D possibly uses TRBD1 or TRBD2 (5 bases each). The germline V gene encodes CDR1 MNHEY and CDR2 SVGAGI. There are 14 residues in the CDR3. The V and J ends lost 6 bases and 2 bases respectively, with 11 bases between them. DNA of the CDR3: TGTGCCAGCAGCCCTCGGGGCGCCTACAATGAGCAGTTCTTC. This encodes CASSPRGAYNEQFF.

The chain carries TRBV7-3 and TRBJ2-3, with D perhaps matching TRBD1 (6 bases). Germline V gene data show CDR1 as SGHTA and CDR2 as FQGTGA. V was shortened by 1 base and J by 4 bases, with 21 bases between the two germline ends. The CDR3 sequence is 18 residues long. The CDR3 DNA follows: TGTGCCAGCAGCTTAAGGCCCCCGGGAACCCAGGGGCCAGATACGCAGTATTTT. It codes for CASSLRPPGTQGPDTQYF. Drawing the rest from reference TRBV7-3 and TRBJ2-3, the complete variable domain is GAGVSQTPSNKVTEKGKYVELRCDPISGHTALYWYRQSLGQGPEFLIYFQGTGAADDSGLPNDRFFAVRPEGSVSTLKIQRTERGDSAVYLCASSLRPPGTQGPDTQYFGPGTRLTVL.

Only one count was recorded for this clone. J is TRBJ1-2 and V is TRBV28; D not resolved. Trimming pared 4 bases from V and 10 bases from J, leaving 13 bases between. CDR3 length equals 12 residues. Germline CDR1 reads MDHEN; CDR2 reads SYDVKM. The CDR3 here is CASSSRQLDYTF. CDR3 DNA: TGTGCCAGCAGTTCGCGACAATTGGACTACACCTTC.

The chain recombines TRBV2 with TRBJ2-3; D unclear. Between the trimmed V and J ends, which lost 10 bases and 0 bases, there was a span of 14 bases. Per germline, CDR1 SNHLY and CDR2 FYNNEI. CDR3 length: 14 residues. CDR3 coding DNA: TGTGCCACCGGTCGCGGAGATAGCACAGATACGCAGTATTTT. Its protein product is CATGRGDSTDTQYF.

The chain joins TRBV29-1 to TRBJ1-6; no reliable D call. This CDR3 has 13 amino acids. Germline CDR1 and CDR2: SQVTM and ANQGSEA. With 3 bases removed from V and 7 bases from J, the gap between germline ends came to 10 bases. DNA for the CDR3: TGCAGCGTTGAGGTTCACAAGAATTCACCCCTCCACTTT. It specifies CSVEVHKNSPLHF.

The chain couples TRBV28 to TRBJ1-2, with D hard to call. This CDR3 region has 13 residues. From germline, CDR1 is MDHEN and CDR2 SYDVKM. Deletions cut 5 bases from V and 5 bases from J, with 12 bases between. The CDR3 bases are TGTGCCAGCAGTCCCCCCCGGGCATATGGCTACACCTTC. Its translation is CASSPPRAYGYTF.

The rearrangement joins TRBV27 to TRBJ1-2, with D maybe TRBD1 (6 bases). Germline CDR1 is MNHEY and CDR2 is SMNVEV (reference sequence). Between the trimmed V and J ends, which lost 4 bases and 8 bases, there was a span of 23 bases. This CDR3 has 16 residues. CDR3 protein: CASSSPIGQFTKGYTF. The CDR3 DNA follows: TGTGCCAGCAGTTCCCCCATCGGACAGTTTACTAAAGGCTACACCTTC.

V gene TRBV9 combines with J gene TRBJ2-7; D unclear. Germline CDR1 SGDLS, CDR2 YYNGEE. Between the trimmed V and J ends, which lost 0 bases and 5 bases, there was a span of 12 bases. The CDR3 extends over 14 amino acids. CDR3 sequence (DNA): TGTGCCAGCAGCGTAGGACCGATCCAGGACGAGCAGTACTTC. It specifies CASSVGPIQDEQYF. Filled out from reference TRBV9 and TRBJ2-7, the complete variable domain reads DSGVTQTPKHLITATGQRVTLRCSPRSGDLSVYWYQQSLDQGLQFLIQYYNGEERAKGNILERFSAQQFPDLHSELNLSSLELGDSALYFCASSVGPIQDEQYFGPGTRLTVT.